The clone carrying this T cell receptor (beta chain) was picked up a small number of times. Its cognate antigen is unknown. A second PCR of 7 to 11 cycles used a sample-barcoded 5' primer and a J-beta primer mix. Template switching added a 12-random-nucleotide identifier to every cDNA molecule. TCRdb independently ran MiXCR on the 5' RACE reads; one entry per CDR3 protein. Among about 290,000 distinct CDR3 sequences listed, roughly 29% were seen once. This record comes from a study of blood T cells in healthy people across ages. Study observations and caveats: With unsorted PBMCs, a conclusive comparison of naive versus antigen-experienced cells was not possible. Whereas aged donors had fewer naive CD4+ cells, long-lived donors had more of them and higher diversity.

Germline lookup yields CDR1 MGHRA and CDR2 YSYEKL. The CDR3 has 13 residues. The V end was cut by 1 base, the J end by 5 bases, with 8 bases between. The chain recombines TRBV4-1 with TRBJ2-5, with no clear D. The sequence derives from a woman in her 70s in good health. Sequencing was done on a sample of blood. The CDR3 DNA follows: TGCGCCAGCAGCCAAGTGATGCGGGAGACCCAGTACTTC. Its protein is CASSQVMRETQYF.